This entry lists 18 T cell receptor beta chains sequenced from one sample in a study of T cells of healthy individuals. TCRdb analysed the 5' RACE reads with MiXCR anew, one entry per CDR3 protein. The table has about 57,000 distinct CDR3 sequences, around 15% seen once; the top ten hold around 5.1%. These TCRs come from a human donor in good health.

The sample holds a few counts of this clonotype. The rearrangement uses TRBV6-6 and TRBJ1-2, with a tentative D call TRBD1 (6 bases). Germline assignment: CDR1 MNHNY and CDR2 SVGAGI (reference sequence). The length of the CDR3 is 13 residues. V lost 4 bases to trimming and J lost 8 bases, with 14 bases between them. CDR3 residues: CASSSAGGRGYTF. The CDR3 DNA sequence: TGTGCCAGCAGTTCGGCGGGGGGCAGGGGCTACACCTTC.

The CDR3 protein is CAISEWRRQGEEKLFF. CDR3 DNA: TGTGCCATCAGTGAGTGGAGGAGGCAGGGGGAAGAAAAACTGTTTTTT. V usage is TRBV10-3 and J usage is TRBJ1-4, with TRBD1 matching over 7 bases. V was clipped by 1 base and J by 8 bases; unmatched bases: 10. Looked up from germline, CDR1 is ENHRY and CDR2 is SYGVKD. This CDR3 has 16 amino acids.

Many counts were recorded for this clonotype. The chain joins TRBV20-1 to TRBJ2-3, with D possibly matching TRBD1 (5 bases). Trimming took off 7 bases at V and 5 bases at J, with 13 bases between the two ends. Germline V gene data show CDR1 as DFQATT and CDR2 as SNEGSKA (reference sequence). The CDR3 covers 12 residues. DNA of the CDR3: TGCAGTGGAGTGGGGCCGATAGATACGCAGTATTTT. Its protein product is CSGVGPIDTQYF.

This clonotype was detected a few times. The chain is built from TRBV4-1 and TRBJ2-3, with D perhaps matching TRBD1 or TRBD2 (5 bases each). Germline lookup yields CDR1 MGHRA and CDR2 YSYEKL. The V end lost 0 bases, the J end lost 2 bases, and 18 bases lay between the germline ends. This CDR3 spans 18 amino acids. In DNA form, the CDR3 reads TGCGCCAGCAGCCAAGATGAAAAACCCGGGACCTACACAGATACGCAGTATTTT. It yields the protein CASSQDEKPGTYTDTQYF.

In its sample, this clonotype ranks as medium-sized (0.01 to 0.1%). The V and J genes are TRBV7-3 and TRBJ2-3; D unresolved. The CDR3 is made up of 15 amino acids. Germline CDR1 is SGHTA and CDR2 is FQGTGA. V shed 3 bases and J shed 4 bases, with 14 bases lying between them. The chain's CDR3 is CASSFNSGPADTQYF. The CDR3 nucleotides are TGTGCCAGCAGCTTTAATTCGGGTCCGGCAGATACGCAGTATTTT.

The rearrangement uses TRBV13 and TRBJ1-1; 8 bases are a match to TRBD1. Germline CDR1 reads PRHDT; CDR2 reads FYEKMQ (reference sequence). This CDR3 is 14 amino acids long. V gave up 5 bases and J gave up 5 bases; unmatched junction bases: 7. This CDR3 is CASSRTTGGTEAFF. The CDR3 bases are TGTGCCAGCAGCCGAACCACAGGGGGGACTGAAGCTTTCTTT.

This clonotype was found a few times. The rearrangement links TRBV9 to TRBJ2-2, with 11 bases matching TRBD2. This CDR3 is 15 amino acids long. Trimming at V came to 4 bases and at J to 3 bases, leaving 2 bases not matched to a gene. Per germline, CDR1 SGDLS and CDR2 YYNGEE. The CDR3 nucleotides are TGTGCCAGCAGCAAGGGACTAGCGGACACCGGGGAGCTGTTTTTT. It yields the protein CASSKGLADTGELFF.

The sample holds many counts of this clonotype. This chain connects TRBV4-3 to TRBJ2-3, with D perhaps matching TRBD2 (5 bases). This CDR3 region has 14 residues. CDR1 and CDR2 from the germline V gene are LGHNA and YSLEER. The V end was cut by 0 bases, the J end by 10 bases, with 14 bases between. CDR3 loop: CASSQDRETAAQYF. DNA for the CDR3: TGCGCCAGCAGCCAAGATAGGGAGACTGCCGCGCAGTATTTT.

The chain carries TRBV7-2 and TRBJ2-3; 14 positions agree with TRBD2. The V and J ends lost 5 bases and 7 bases, in that order; junction bases with no gene match: 8. The CDR3 runs 16 residues. The germline V gene encodes CDR1 SGHTA and CDR2 FQGNSA. This chain's CDR3 is CASSIPGTSGSNTQYF. In nucleotides, the CDR3 is TGTGCCAGCAGCATACCCGGGACTAGCGGGAGTAATACGCAGTATTTT.

This clonotype was picked up many times. The genes are TRBV10-3 and TRBJ2-1; no clear D. The CDR3 covers 14 residues. Trimming left V 7 bases short and J 3 bases short, with 13 bases between. Germline V gene data show CDR1 as ENHRY and CDR2 as SYGVKD. CDR3 region: CAIIYSNLYNEQFF. DNA of the CDR3: TGTGCCATCATTTACTCCAACCTCTACAATGAGCAGTTCTTC.

This clonotype was seen at least ten times. The rearrangement links TRBV2 to TRBJ2-3; tentatively, D is TRBD1 (6 bases). V was trimmed by 4 bases and J by 4 bases, leaving 15 bases between them. From germline, CDR1 is SNHLY and CDR2 FYNNEI. There are 15 residues in the CDR3. The CDR3 sequence is CASSVTEAGADTQYF. Written as DNA, the CDR3 is TGTGCCAGCAGTGTAACCGAGGCAGGGGCAGATACGCAGTATTTT.

There are a few counts of this clonotype. V and J are TRBV20-1 and TRBJ2-7; no reliable D call. The V gene's germline CDR1 is DFQATT and CDR2 SNEGSKA (reference sequence). V lost 5 bases, J lost 0 bases, and 14 bases lay in between. This CDR3 has 14 residues. CDR3 residues: CSAPLAPDSYEQYF. The CDR3, as DNA: TGCAGTGCTCCCCTCGCCCCTGACTCCTACGAGCAGTACTTC.

The chain's CDR3 is CASLRRPPSGNTIYF. The CDR3 DNA sequence: TGTGCCAGCCTTCGGCGGCCTCCCTCTGGAAACACCATATATTTT. This sequence joins TRBV12-3 or TRBV12-4 and TRBJ1-3; no definite D call. This CDR3 is 15 amino acids long. Trimming removed 8 bases from V and 0 bases from J, with 14 bases in between.

This clonotype appeared many times. This chain uses TRBV10-3 with TRBJ2-7, with TRBD1 as a possible D gene (5 bases). The CDR3 length is 13 residues. CDR1 and CDR2 from the germline V gene are ENHRY and SYGVKD. V was shortened by 3 bases and J by 6 bases, with 12 bases between the two germline ends. CDR3 sequence reads: CAISEGRVVEQYF. As DNA, the CDR3 is TGTGCCATCAGTGAAGGCAGGGTCGTCGAGCAGTACTTC.

The V and J genes are TRBV2 and TRBJ2-7; TRBD2 aligns across 8 bases. The germline gives CDR1 SNHLY, CDR2 FYNNEI. J lost 5 bases, V lost 6 bases, and 3 bases had no gene match. CDR3 length: 12 amino acids. The CDR3 region is CASRSGSHEQYF. CDR3 coding DNA: TGTGCCAGCAGGAGCGGGAGCCACGAGCAGTACTTC.

This clonotype has just a few counts. This chain uses TRBV4-2 with TRBJ2-3, with a tentative D call TRBD2 (6 bases). V was trimmed by 0 bases and J by 3 bases, leaving 19 bases between them. Germline-derived CDR1 and CDR2 are LGHNA and YNFKEQ. The CDR3 is 18 residues long. In DNA, the CDR3 is TGTGCCAGCAGCCAAGATTCGCGGGCGGGGCGTACGACAGATACGCAGTATTTT. It encodes CASSQDSRAGRTTDTQYF.

This clonotype was seen many times. V gene TRBV19 combines with J gene TRBJ2-2; 9 bases map to TRBD2. Germline-derived CDR1 and CDR2 are LNHDA and SQIVND (reference sequence). This CDR3 spans 16 amino acids. V shed 1 base and J 5 bases; nucleotides not matched to a gene: 5. In nucleotides, the CDR3 is TGTGCCAGTAGTATAGTAGCGGGAGATGGAACCGGGGAGCTGTTTTTT. Translating it yields CASSIVAGDGTGELFF.

This clonotype was observed many times. The chain couples TRBV20-1 to TRBJ2-7; possibly TRBD2 for D (5 bases). V lost 0 bases and J lost 5, with 17 bases in between. The CDR3 covers 15 residues. The germline V gene has CDR1 DFQATT and CDR2 SNEGSKA (reference sequence). DNA of the CDR3: TGCAGTGCTAGAGACCCAGAGCAGAACGGGAACGAGCAGTACTTC. Protein product: CSARDPEQNGNEQYF.